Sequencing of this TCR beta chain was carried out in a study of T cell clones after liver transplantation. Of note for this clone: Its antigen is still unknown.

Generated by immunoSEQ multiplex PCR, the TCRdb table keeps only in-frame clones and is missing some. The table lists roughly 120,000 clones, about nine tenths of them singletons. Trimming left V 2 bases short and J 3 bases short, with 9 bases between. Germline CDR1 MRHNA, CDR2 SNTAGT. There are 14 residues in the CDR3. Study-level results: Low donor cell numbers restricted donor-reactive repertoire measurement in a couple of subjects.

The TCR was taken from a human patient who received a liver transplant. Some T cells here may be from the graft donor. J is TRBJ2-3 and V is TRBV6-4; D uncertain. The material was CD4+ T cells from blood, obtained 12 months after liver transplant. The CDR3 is CASSDGRSTDTQYF. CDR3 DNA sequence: TGTGCCAGCAGTGACGGGCGGAGTACAGATACGCAGTATTTT.